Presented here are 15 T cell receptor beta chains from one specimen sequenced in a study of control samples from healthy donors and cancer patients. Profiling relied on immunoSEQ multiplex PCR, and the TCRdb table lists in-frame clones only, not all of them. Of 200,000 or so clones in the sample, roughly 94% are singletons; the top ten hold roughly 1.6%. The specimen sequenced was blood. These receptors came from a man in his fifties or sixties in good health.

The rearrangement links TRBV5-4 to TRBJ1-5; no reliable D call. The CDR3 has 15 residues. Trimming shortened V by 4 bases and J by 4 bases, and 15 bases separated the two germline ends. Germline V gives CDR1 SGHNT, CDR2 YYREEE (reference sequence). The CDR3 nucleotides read TGTGCCAGCAGCCTCGGATATAAAGGGAATCAGCCCCAGCATTTT. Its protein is CASSLGYKGNQPQHF. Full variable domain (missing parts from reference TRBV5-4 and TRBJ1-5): ETGVTQSPTHLIKTRGQQVTLRCSSQSGHNTVSWYQQALGQGPQFIFQYYREEENGRGNFPPRFSGLQFPNYSSELNVNALELDDSALYLCASSLGYKGNQPQHFGDGTRLSIL.

CDR3 sequence reads: CASGLPGTGFNSPLHF. The CDR3 DNA is TGTGCTAGTGGTTTACCCGGGACAGGGTTCAATTCACCCCTCCACTTT. The chain is built from TRBV12-5 and TRBJ1-6; TRBD1 matches 9 bases. The germline V gene has CDR1 LGHNT and CDR2 FRNRAP. The CDR3 consists of 16 residues. V was clipped by 3 bases and J by 7 bases; unmatched bases: 7.

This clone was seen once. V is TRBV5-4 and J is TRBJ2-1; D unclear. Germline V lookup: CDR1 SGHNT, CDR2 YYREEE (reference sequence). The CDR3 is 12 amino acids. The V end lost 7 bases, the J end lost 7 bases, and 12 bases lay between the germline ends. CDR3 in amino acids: CASLGSVNEQFF. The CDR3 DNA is TGTGCCAGCCTAGGATCTGTAAATGAGCAGTTCTTC.

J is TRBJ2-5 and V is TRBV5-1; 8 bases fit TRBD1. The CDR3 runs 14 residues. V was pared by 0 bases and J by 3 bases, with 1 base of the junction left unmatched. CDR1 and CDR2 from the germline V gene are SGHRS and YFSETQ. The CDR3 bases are TGCGCCAGCAGCTTGGAGACAGGGGAAGAGACCCAGTACTTC. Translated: CASSLETGEETQYF.

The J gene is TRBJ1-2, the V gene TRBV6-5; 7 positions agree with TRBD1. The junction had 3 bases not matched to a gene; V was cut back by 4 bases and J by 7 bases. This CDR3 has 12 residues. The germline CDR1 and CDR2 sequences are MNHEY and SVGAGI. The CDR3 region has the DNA TGTGCCAGCAGTTCGACAGGGTCTGGCTACACCTTC. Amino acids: CASSSTGSGYTF.

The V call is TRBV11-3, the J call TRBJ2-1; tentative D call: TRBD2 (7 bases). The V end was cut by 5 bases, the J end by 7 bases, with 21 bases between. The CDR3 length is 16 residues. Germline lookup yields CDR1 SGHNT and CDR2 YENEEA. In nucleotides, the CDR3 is TGTGCCAGCAGCGACCGAAGGGGGGGAAGGTGGAATGAGCAGTTCTTC. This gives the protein CASSDRRGGRWNEQFF.

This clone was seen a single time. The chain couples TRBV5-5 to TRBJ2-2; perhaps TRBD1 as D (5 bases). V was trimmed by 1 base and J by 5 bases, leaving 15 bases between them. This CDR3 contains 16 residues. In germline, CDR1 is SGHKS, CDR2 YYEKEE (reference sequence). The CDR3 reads CASSLSTTVGTGELFF. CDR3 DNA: TGTGCCAGCAGCTTGTCCACGACAGTGGGGACCGGGGAGCTGTTTTTT.

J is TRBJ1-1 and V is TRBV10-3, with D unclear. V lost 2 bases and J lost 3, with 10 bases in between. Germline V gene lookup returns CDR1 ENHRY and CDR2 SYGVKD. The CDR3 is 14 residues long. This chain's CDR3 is CAISERAGDTEAFF. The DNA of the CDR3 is TGTGCCATCAGTGAGAGGGCGGGCGACACTGAAGCTTTCTTT.

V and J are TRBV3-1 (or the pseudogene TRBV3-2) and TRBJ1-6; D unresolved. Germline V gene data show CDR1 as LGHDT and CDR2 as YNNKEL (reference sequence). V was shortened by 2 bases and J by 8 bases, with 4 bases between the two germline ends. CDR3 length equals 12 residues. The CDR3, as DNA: TGTGCCAGCAGCCAAATCGATTCACCCCTCCACTTT. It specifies CASSQIDSPLHF.

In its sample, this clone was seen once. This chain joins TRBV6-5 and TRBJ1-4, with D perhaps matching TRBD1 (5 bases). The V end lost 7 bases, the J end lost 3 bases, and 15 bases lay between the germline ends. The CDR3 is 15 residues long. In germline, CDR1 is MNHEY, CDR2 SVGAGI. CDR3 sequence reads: CASKRGPAANEKLFF. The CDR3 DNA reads TGTGCCAGCAAAAGGGGACCCGCGGCTAATGAAAAACTGTTTTTT.

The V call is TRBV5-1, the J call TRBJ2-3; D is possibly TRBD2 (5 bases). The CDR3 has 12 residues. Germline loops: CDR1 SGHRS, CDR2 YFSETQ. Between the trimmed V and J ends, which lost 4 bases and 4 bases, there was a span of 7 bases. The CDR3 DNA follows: TGCGCCAGCAGCCAGGAGGCAGATACGCAGTATTTT. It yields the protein CASSQEADTQYF.

CDR3 in amino acids: CASSLVSGGAGELFF. In nucleotides, the CDR3 is TGTGCCAGCAGCTTAGTAAGCGGGGGTGCCGGGGAGCTGTTTTTT. The genes are TRBV11-3 and TRBJ2-2, with TRBD2 matching 8 bases. V dropped 1 base and J dropped 6; count of bases not matched to a gene: 4. The CDR3 runs to 15 residues. Germline loops: CDR1 SGHNT, CDR2 YENEEA. The variable domain in full, completed from reference TRBV11-3 and TRBJ2-2, reads EAGVVQSPRYKIIEKKQPVAFWCNPISGHNTLYWYLQNLGQGPELLIRYENEEAVDDSQLPKDRFSAERLKGVDSTLKIQPAELGDSAVYLCASSLVSGGAGELFFGEGSRLTVL.

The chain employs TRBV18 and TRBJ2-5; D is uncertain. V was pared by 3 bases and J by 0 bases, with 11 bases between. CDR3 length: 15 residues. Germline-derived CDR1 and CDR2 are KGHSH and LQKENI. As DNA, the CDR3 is TGTGCCAGCTCACCGCCGAACTTGTACCAAGAGACCCAGTACTTC. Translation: CASSPPNLYQETQYF.

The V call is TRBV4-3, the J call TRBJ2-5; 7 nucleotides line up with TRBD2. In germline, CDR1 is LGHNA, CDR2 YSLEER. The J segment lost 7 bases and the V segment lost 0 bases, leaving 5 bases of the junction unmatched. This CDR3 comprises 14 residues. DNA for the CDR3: TGCGCCAGCAGCCAAGATAAGCGGGGAGGGACCCAGTACTTC. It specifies CASSQDKRGGTQYF.

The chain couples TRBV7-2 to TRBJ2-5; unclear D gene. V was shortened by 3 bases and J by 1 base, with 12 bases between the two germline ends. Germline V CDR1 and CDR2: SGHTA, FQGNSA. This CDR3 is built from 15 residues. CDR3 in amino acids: CASSFGLPLQETQYF. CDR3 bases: TGTGCCAGCAGCTTCGGCCTTCCCCTCCAAGAGACCCAGTACTTC.